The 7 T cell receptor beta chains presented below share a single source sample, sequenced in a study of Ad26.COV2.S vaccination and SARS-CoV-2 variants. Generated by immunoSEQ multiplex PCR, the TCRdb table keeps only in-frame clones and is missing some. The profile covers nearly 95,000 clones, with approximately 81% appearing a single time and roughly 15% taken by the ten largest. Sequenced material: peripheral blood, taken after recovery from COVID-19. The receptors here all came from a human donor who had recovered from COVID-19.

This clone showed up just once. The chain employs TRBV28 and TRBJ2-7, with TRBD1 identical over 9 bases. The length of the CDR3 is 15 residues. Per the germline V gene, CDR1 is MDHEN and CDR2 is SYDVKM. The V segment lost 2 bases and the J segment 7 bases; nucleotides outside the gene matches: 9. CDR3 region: CASSLRHRGLSEQYF. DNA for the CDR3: TGTGCCAGCAGTTTACGGCACAGGGGGCTAAGTGAGCAGTACTTC.

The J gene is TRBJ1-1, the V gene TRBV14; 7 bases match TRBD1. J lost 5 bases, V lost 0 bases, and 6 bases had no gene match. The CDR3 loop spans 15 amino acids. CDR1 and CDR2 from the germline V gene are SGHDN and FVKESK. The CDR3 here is CASSQDEGAKTEAFF. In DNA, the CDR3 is TGTGCCAGCAGCCAAGATGAGGGGGCGAAAACTGAAGCTTTCTTT.

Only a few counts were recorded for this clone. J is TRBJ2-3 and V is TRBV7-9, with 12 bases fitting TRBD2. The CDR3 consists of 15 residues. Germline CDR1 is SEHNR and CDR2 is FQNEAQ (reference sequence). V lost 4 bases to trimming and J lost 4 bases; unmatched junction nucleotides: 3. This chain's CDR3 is CASSSGLAGSDTQYF. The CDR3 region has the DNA TGTGCCAGCAGCTCAGGACTAGCGGGATCAGATACGCAGTATTTT.

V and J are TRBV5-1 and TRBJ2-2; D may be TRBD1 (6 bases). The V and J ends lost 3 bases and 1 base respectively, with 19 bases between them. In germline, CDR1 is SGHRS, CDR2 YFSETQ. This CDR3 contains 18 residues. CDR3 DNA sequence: TGCGCCAGCAGCTCAATGGGCAGGGGAAGAGGGAACACCGGGGAGCTGTTTTTT. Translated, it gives CASSSMGRGRGNTGELFF.

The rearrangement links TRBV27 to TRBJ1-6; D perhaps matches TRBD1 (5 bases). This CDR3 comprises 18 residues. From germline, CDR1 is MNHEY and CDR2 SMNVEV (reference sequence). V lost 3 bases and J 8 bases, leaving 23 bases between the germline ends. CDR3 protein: CASSFNRRGPPADSPLHF. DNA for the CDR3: TGTGCCAGCAGTTTTAATCGTAGGGGACCCCCCGCTGATTCACCCCTCCACTTT.

DNA for the CDR3: TGTGCCAGCAGCTTAACCCCAGGGGGGAACACTGAAGCTTTCTTT. Amino acids: CASSLTPGGNTEAFF. This chain connects TRBV7-3 to TRBJ1-1; 7 nucleotides match TRBD1. The CDR3 consists of 15 residues. Germline trimming cut 0 bases from V and 1 base from J; bases unmatched to any gene: 2. Germline-derived CDR1 and CDR2 are SGHTA and FQGTGA.

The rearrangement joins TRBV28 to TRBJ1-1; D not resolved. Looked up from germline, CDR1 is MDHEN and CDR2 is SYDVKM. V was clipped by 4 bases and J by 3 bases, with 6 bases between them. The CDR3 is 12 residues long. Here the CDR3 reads CASSSWDTEAFF. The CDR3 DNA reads TGTGCCAGCAGTTCGTGGGACACTGAAGCTTTCTTT.